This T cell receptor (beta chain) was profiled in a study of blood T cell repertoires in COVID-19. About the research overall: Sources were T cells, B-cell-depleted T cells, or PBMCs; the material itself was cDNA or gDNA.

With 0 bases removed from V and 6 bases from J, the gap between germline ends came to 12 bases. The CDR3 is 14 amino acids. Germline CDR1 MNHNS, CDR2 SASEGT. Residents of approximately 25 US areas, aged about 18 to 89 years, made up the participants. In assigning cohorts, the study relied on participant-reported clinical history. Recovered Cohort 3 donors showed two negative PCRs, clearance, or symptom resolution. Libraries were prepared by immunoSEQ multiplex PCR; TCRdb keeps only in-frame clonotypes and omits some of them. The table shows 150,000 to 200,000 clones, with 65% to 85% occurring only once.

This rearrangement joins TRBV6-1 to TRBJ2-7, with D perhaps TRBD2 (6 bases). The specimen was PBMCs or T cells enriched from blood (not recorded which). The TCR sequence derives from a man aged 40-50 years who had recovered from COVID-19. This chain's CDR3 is CASSEARGGGEQYF. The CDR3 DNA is TGTGCCAGCAGTGAAGCTCGGGGAGGCGGCGAGCAGTACTTC.